This T cell receptor beta chain was documented in a study of cytomegalovirus exposure and HLA in healthy donors. Study at large: An earlier analysis found some 100 million unique TCR beta sequences from 200 million or so T cells.

Amplification used 60 Vbeta primers and 13 Jbeta primers. Sequencing used immunoSEQ multiplex PCR; TCRdb keeps in-frame clones, though not all of them. The table records 140,000 or so clones, about 75% of them present only once. Study-wide results and limits: Specificity for CMV antigens was confirmed in vitro for a few of the CMV-associated chains. The authors later found TCR association rates varying by HLA locus, with DRB1 most and HLA-C fewest.

To note about this clone: The antigen remains unidentified. Other nucleotide sequences in the sample specify the same CDR3.

V trimming: 3 bases; J trimming: 2 bases; junction bases outside the gene matches: 1. This CDR3 is built from 15 residues. The V gene's germline CDR1 is KGHSH and CDR2 LQKENI. Each donor was nominally healthy when sampled (though unrecorded immune exposures were likely). This receptor was identified in a woman in her thirties in good health and CMV-seronegative. The specimen was PBMCs. This chain joins TRBV18 and TRBJ2-6, with 7 bases identical to TRBD1. In DNA, the CDR3 is TGTGCCAGCTCACCTACAGGGGCTGGGGCCAACGTCCTGACTTTC. The encoded protein is CASSPTGAGANVLTF.